This T cell receptor (beta chain) was sequenced for a study of Ad26.COV2.S vaccination and SARS-CoV-2 variants. Study-level background: Recipients of Ad26.COV2.S got it intramuscularly, once or twice 56 days apart.

The treatment: approximately 18 received Ad26.COV2.S at low or high dose, single or two shots; roughly 5 received placebo; per-sample allocation not given. Following the first vaccine or placebo injection, samples were taken on day 63. This CDR3 spans 15 amino acids. V shed 1 base and J 2 bases; nucleotides not matched to a gene: 4. Germline loops: CDR1 SGHTA, CDR2 FQGNSA. General observations from the study: Considerable breadth of spike-specific CD8+ and CD4+ T cell responses has reportedly been documented following vaccination.

Note on this clone: The antigen is not known.

TCRdb keeps only in-frame clones here, not all; method: immunoSEQ multiplex PCR. The table records about 280,000 clones, approximately 89% of them present only once. This clonotype originated in a person aged 18 to 59 who received the Ad26.COV2.S COVID-19 vaccine or a placebo. The V call is TRBV7-2, the J call TRBJ2-7, with 8 positions matching TRBD2. The source material was peripheral blood, sampled in a trial of Ad26.COV2.S vaccine versus placebo. The CDR3: CASSLGTGLAYEQYF. The DNA of the CDR3 is TGTGCCAGCAGCTTAGGGACGGGACTAGCCTACGAGCAGTACTTC.